Sequencing of this T cell receptor (beta chain) was carried out in a study of blood T cell repertoires in COVID-19. Study-level information: Collection of acute and convalescent COVID-19 samples took place in the United States, Italy and Spain. Nucleic acid was either cDNA or gDNA, and it came from T cells, B-cell-depleted T cells, or PBMCs.

This CDR3 is 16 amino acids long. CDR1 is SGHVS, CDR2 FNYEAQ, per germline. The ends lost 3 bases at V and 8 bases at J; junction bases unmatched: 9. Original analysis: Estimation of nucleated cell counts was performed using reference gene primer amplification. Measured with immunoSEQ multiplex PCR; TCRdb has only the in-frame clones, and not every one. V and J calls and clone size are as listed in that table; D and trimming were resolved from the DNA. In the table there are 200,000 to 250,000 clones, approximately 82% of which are singletons. The chain joins TRBV7-6 to TRBJ2-1; 11 bases match TRBD2. The source material was peripheral blood. The receptor was derived from a human donor in a cohort sampled during active COVID-19. CDR3 in amino acids: CASSFIAGGPSDEQFF. The CDR3 DNA is TGTGCCAGCAGCTTTATAGCGGGAGGGCCTTCAGATGAGCAGTTCTTC.